These T cell receptor beta chains were read from a single sample in a study of blood T cell repertoires in COVID-19. Clones were sequenced by immunoSEQ multiplex PCR, and TCRdb holds only the in-frame ones, with some missing. The sample has more than 200,000 clones, approximately 80% seen once. Sequencing was carried out using PBMCs or T cells enriched from blood (not recorded which). All receptors derive from a man aged 60 to 75 who had recovered from COVID-19. Both conserved end residues are part of each CDR3. D genes are given only for firm matches. Clone size is stated in some rows and not others, as once, few, many or a class when expanded.

>TRBV6-5|TRBJ2-3|NA|16|NA
TGTGCCAGCAGTTACTCTCAGGGAGGTTCGACAGATACGCAGTATTTT
CASSYSQGGSTDTQYF
>TRBV4-1|TRBJ1-2|NA|19|NA
TGCGCCAGCAGCCAAGAGTTCGGGTACAGGGACCCGGGGAACTATGGCTACACCTTC
CASSQEFGYRDPGNYGYTF
>TRBV20-1|TRBJ1-4|NA|11|NA
TGCAGTGCTCGAAGGGGTCAATTGAACTTTTTT
CSARRGQLNFF
>TRBV11-3|TRBJ2-1|TRBD2|17|NA
TGTGCCAGCGGTAGCGGGAGCAACCCCGCGCTCTACAATGAGCAGTTCTTC
CASGSGSNPALYNEQFF
>TRBV11-2|TRBJ2-2|NA|14|once
TGTGCCAGCACAGGGACACGGAACACCGGGGAGCTGTTTTTT
CASTGTRNTGELFF
>TRBV29-1|TRBJ2-3|TRBD1|14|NA
TGCAGCGTTGTCACCGGACAGGGCGCAGATACGCAGTATTTT
CSVVTGQGADTQYF
>TRBV11-3|TRBJ1-2|TRBD1|17|NA
TGTGCCAGCAGCCAGAAGGGGGCAGGGACCAGGAACTATGGCTACACCTTC
CASSQKGAGTRNYGYTF
>TRBV12-3/TRBV12-4|TRBJ1-2|TRBD1|13|NA
TGTGCCAGCAAAAGAGGACAGGGCTATGGCTACACCTTC
CASKRGQGYGYTF
>TRBV19|TRBJ1-2|TRBD1|15|NA
TGTGCCAGTAGTACGACCGACAGGGGCTTTTGGGGCTACACCTTC
CASSTTDRGFWGYTF
>TRBV5-1|TRBJ2-1|TRBD2|14|NA
TGCGCCACCGGGGGTCTAGCGGGGGGGCGAGAGCAGTTCTTC
CATGGLAGGREQFF
>TRBV2|TRBJ1-2|TRBD1|15|NA
TGTGCCAGCAGTGAAGGGACAGGGGGCGAAGAAGGCTACACCTTC
CASSEGTGGEEGYTF
>TRBV28|TRBJ1-2|NA|16|NA
TGTGCCAGCAGTTTATGGCAGGATGGGGCTTTCGATGGCTACACCTTC
CASSLWQDGAFDGYTF
>TRBV24-1|TRBJ2-3|TRBD2|16|NA
TGTGCCACCAGTGATAAGGCGGGGGGGAAGACAGATACGCAGTATTTT
CATSDKAGGKTDTQYF
>TRBV9|TRBJ1-2|NA|15|NA
TGTGCCAGCAGCGTTACTCTGAATTCCAACTATGGCTACACCTTC
CASSVTLNSNYGYTF
>TRBV19|TRBJ1-5|NA|16|NA
TGTGCCAGTAGTCTAGGAGGCACCCGGAGCAATCAGCCCCAGCATTTT
CASSLGGTRSNQPQHF
>TRBV7-2|TRBJ2-5|TRBD1|14|NA
TGTGCCAGCAGCCAGCGACAGGGTTGGGAGACCCAGTACTTC
CASSQRQGWETQYF
>TRBV19|TRBJ1-2|NA|16|NA
TGTGCCAGTAGTCCGGGCGGCGCGGGGACCATCTATGGCTACACCTTC
CASSPGGAGTIYGYTF
>TRBV14|TRBJ1-2|NA|14|NA
TGTGCCAGCAGCCAACAGACAGACCTCTATGGCTACACCTTC
CASSQQTDLYGYTF
>TRBV14|TRBJ2-3|TRBD2|18|NA
TGTGCCAGCAGCCAAGAAAGCCTAGCGGGGGGCTGGACAGATACGCAGTATTTT
CASSQESLAGGWTDTQYF
>TRBV11-3|TRBJ1-1|NA|14|NA
TGTGCCAGCAGCTTAGAGCAGGCGCCCACTGAAGCTTTCTTT
CASSLEQAPTEAFF
>TRBV30|TRBJ1-1|NA|13|few
TGTGCCTGGAGTTACGCAGGGGTTACTGAAGCTTTCTTT
CAWSYAGVTEAFF
>TRBV18|TRBJ2-2|TRBD1|17|once
TGTGCCAGCTTACTGCAGACCGGGACAGGAAACACCGGGGAGCTGTTTTTT
CASLLQTGTGNTGELFF
>TRBV18|TRBJ2-7|TRBD1|15|NA
TGTGCCAGCTCAGCCAAACAGGGGGCCTCTCACGAGCAGTACTTC
CASSAKQGASHEQYF
>TRBV4-2|TRBJ1-1|TRBD1|13|NA
TGTGCCAGCAGCGGACAGGGTTACACTGAAGCTTTCTTT
CASSGQGYTEAFF
>TRBV11-2|TRBJ1-5|TRBD1|16|NA
TGTGCCAGCAGCTCGCAAGGGACAGGGGCGGCCCAGCCCCAGCATTTT
CASSSQGTGAAQPQHF
>TRBV7-8|TRBJ2-7|TRBD1|13|NA
TGTGCCAGCAGCCCGGACAGGACCTACGAGCAGTACTTC
CASSPDRTYEQYF
>TRBV7-2|TRBJ2-5|TRBD2|16|NA
TGTGCCAGCAGCTTAGCCGGGACTAGGGAGCCAGGGACCCAGTACTTC
CASSLAGTREPGTQYF
>TRBV19|TRBJ1-1|TRBD1|14|few
TGTGCCAGTAATCGACAGGGGGCTTCCACTGAAGCTTTCTTT
CASNRQGASTEAFF
>TRBV7-2|TRBJ2-2|NA|14|NA
TGTGCCAGCAGCTGGACTGGCGGAACCGGGGAGCTGTTTTTT
CASSWTGGTGELFF
>TRBV29-1|TRBJ2-1|NA|18|NA
TGCAGCGTTGAACCTCCAGGGGGGCGCATTATTATCCCCGATGAGCAGTTCTTC
CSVEPPGGRIIIPDEQFF
>TRBV5-1|TRBJ2-5|NA|15|NA
TGCGCCAGCAGCTTTAGCGGTACGAAACAAGAGACCCAGTACTTC
CASSFSGTKQETQYF
>TRBV5-1|TRBJ2-7|TRBD1|13|few
TGCGCCAGCAGTATGGACAGGGGCTACGAGCAGTACTTC
CASSMDRGYEQYF
>TRBV18|TRBJ2-1|TRBD2|15|few
TGTGCCAGCTCACGTAGCGGGGGCTCCTACAATGAGCAGTTCTTC
CASSRSGGSYNEQFF
>TRBV24-1|TRBJ2-1|TRBD2|17|NA
TGTGCCACCAGTGATTCCTATGGGGAGGGCGGACGCAATGAGCAGTTCTTC
CATSDSYGEGGRNEQFF
>TRBV6-5|TRBJ1-4|TRBD1|15|NA
TGTGCCACAAGGGACAGACTTGCAACTAATGAAAAACTGTTTTTT
CATRDRLATNEKLFF
>TRBV4-3|TRBJ2-3|NA|17|once
TGCGCCAGCAGCCAAGAAGAGAGCTCAGGTACCACAGATACGCAGTATTTT
CASSQEESSGTTDTQYF
>TRBV27|TRBJ2-7|TRBD1|15|NA
TGTGCCAGCAGTTCAGCCGGGACAGGTTCCTACGAGCAGTACTTC
CASSSAGTGSYEQYF
>TRBV6-5|TRBJ2-7|TRBD1|14|NA
TGTGCCAGCAGTTACCAAAGACAGGGTTACGAGCAGTACTTC
CASSYQRQGYEQYF
>TRBV3-1/TRBV3-2|TRBJ1-3|NA|14|NA
TGTGCCAGCAGCCAAGGGGCAACTGGAAACACCATATATTTT
CASSQGATGNTIYF
>TRBV5-1|TRBJ2-1|TRBD1|14|NA
TGCGCCAGCTTAGAGGACAGGGGTTTTAATGAGCAGTTCTTC
CASLEDRGFNEQFF
>TRBV7-7|TRBJ2-3|NA|14|NA
TGTGCTAGCAGCGCCGGCCTAGCTACAGATACGCAGTATTTT
CASSAGLATDTQYF
>TRBV11-2|TRBJ1-3|NA|15|NA
TGTGCCAGCAGCCAGAGCAGGGGAGCTGGAAACACCATATATTTT
CASSQSRGAGNTIYF
>TRBV15|TRBJ1-1|TRBD1|14|NA
TGTGCCACCAGCAGACAGGGGGCCGGGACTGAAGCTTTCTTT
CATSRQGAGTEAFF
>TRBV5-1|TRBJ1-4|TRBD1|18|NA
TGCGCCAGCAGCTTGCTGGGACAGCGTTCCGGACCAGCCGAAAAACTGTTTTTT
CASSLLGQRSGPAEKLFF
>TRBV6-5|TRBJ2-2|TRBD1|15|NA
TGTGCCAGCAGTTACAAGGCAACAGGGGCCGGGGAGCTGTTTTTT
CASSYKATGAGELFF
>TRBV9|TRBJ2-3|NA|15|NA
TGTGCCAGCAGCGTAATAGCGACCCAGGCAGATACGCAGTATTTT
CASSVIATQADTQYF
>TRBV7-9|TRBJ2-2|NA|13|once
TGTGCCAGCAGCTACGGACAAAGCGGGGAGCTGTTTTTT
CASSYGQSGELFF